One and the same sample provided the 18 T cell receptor beta chains below, sequenced in a study of control samples from healthy donors and cancer patients. The protocol was immunoSEQ multiplex PCR, while the TCRdb copy is restricted to in-frame clones and leaves out a portion. The sample contains about 120,000 clones, about 86% of which appear only once. Specimen: blood. Receptors were obtained from a man aged 30-40 years in good health.

The chain uses TRBV2 and TRBJ1-5; perhaps TRBD1 as D (6 bases). CDR1 is SNHLY and CDR2 is FYNNEI in the germline V gene. The CDR3 sequence is 15 residues long. The germline V and J ends were trimmed by 5 bases and 5 bases, with 16 bases remaining between them. The CDR3 sequence is CASSPGDLAYQPQHF. DNA of the CDR3: TGTGCCAGCAGTCCAGGGGATTTAGCCTATCAGCCCCAGCATTTT.

V usage is TRBV6-5 and J usage is TRBJ1-1; no reliable D call. The V end lost 3 bases, the J end lost 0 bases, and 8 bases lay between the germline ends. Germline-derived CDR1 and CDR2 are MNHEY and SVGAGI. This CDR3 is built from 14 residues. The CDR3 sequence is CASSYEGMNTEAFF. CDR3 bases: TGTGCCAGCAGTTATGAGGGTATGAACACTGAAGCTTTCTTT.

The rearrangement uses TRBV5-1 and TRBJ1-3, with 8 positions matching TRBD1. The CDR3 totals 17 residues. Germline V gene sequence: CDR1 SGHRS, CDR2 YFSETQ. The V and J ends lost 1 base and 0 bases, in that order; junction bases with no gene match: 6. CDR3 nucleotide sequence: TGCGCCAGCAGCTTGCGGCAGGGGGCCGTCTCTGGAAACACCATATATTTT. Translating gives CASSLRQGAVSGNTIYF.

The chain employs TRBV5-1 and TRBJ2-5; D not resolved. This CDR3 region has 12 residues. Germline values: CDR1 SGHRS, CDR2 YFSETQ. The V and J ends lost 4 bases and 13 bases respectively, with 17 bases between them. CDR3 DNA: TGCGCCAGCAGCGAAACCAACTTGGGGTCGTACTTC. Translation: CASSETNLGSYF.

V gene TRBV11-2 combines with J gene TRBJ1-1; the match to TRBD1 covers 7 bases. Germline assignment: CDR1 SGHAT and CDR2 FQNNGV. V shed 4 bases, J shed 3 bases, and the junction held 2 bases outside the gene matches. The CDR3 totals 13 residues. CDR3: CASSSQGDTEAFF. The CDR3 coding sequence is TGTGCCAGCAGCTCCCAGGGGGACACTGAAGCTTTCTTT.

This chain uses TRBV10-1 with TRBJ1-1, with D unresolved. CDR3 length: 12 residues. The V end was cut by 3 bases, the J end by 6 bases, with 8 bases between. CDR1 is WNHNN and CDR2 is SYGVQD in the germline V gene (reference sequence). In nucleotides, the CDR3 is TGCGCCAGCAGTGAAGGACCCTCTGAAGCTTTCTTT. It encodes CASSEGPSEAFF.

The V gene is TRBV3-1 (or the pseudogene TRBV3-2), the J gene TRBJ1-2; D gene uncertain. The CDR3 has 14 residues. The V gene's germline CDR1 is LGHDT and CDR2 YNNKEL (reference sequence). Trimming stripped 0 bases from V and 2 bases from J, with 7 bases between. The CDR3 loop reads CASSQDPVNYGYTF. The CDR3 DNA reads as TGTGCCAGCAGCCAAGACCCAGTAAACTATGGCTACACCTTC.

The V call is TRBV7-7, the J call TRBJ2-3; D not certain. The length of the CDR3 is 17 residues. Germline assignment: CDR1 SSHAT and CDR2 FNYEAQ (reference sequence). Trimming took 5 bases from V and 2 from J, leaving 20 bases between them. The CDR3 loop reads CASSPLHPPLLTDTQYF. Written as DNA, the CDR3 is TGTGCCAGCAGCCCGCTTCACCCGCCCCTTCTCACAGATACGCAGTATTTT.

The rearrangement joins TRBV7-9 to TRBJ2-1, with D possibly being TRBD1 or TRBD2 (5 bases each). With 1 base removed from V and 2 bases from J, the gap between germline ends came to 6 bases. CDR1 is SEHNR and CDR2 is FQNEAQ in the germline V gene (reference sequence). The CDR3 is made up of 14 amino acids. This CDR3 reads CASSLEGPYNEQFF. For the CDR3, the DNA is TGTGCCAGCAGCTTAGAGGGACCCTACAATGAGCAGTTCTTC.

The gene calls are TRBV3-1 (or the pseudogene TRBV3-2) and TRBJ1-5; D not resolved. V was pared by 1 base and J by 4 bases, with 11 bases between. The CDR3 spans 15 residues. Germline-derived CDR1 and CDR2 are LGHDT and YNNKEL (reference sequence). The CDR3 nucleotides read TGTGCCAGCAGCCAAGGTCGAACAGCAAATCAGCCCCAGCATTTT. Amino acids: CASSQGRTANQPQHF.

This chain connects TRBV11-2 to TRBJ2-2, with 8 bases lining up with TRBD2. Germline assignment: CDR1 SGHAT and CDR2 FQNNGV. The length of the CDR3 is 15 residues. After removal of 5 bases from V and 5 bases from J, the junction contained 7 bases not matched to a gene. Here the CDR3 DNA reads TGTGCCAGCAGCCCTAGGATAGCGGGGACCGGGGAGCTGTTTTTT. Its protein is CASSPRIAGTGELFF.

As concerns this clone: The same CDR3 can be traced to other DNA sequences in this sample. This chain joins TRBV5-1 and TRBJ2-6; a possible D gene is TRBD1 (5 bases). The CDR3 length is 15 residues. Trimming cost V 0 bases and J 1 base, with 5 bases left between them. Germline V gene sequence: CDR1 SGHRS, CDR2 YFSETQ. The CDR3: CASSLGQSGANVLTF. The CDR3 bases are TGCGCCAGCAGCTTGGGACAGTCTGGGGCCAACGTCCTGACTTTC.

The chain has TRBV5-4 and TRBJ1-2; tentative D call: TRBD1 (5 bases). V gave up 5 bases and J gave up 1 base, with 18 bases separating them. Looked up from germline, CDR1 is SGHNT and CDR2 is YYREEE (reference sequence). The CDR3 consists of 16 residues. CDR3 sequence: CASRTGTADLNYGYTF. Here the CDR3 DNA reads TGTGCCAGCAGAACTGGGACGGCCGACCTTAACTATGGCTACACCTTC.

The CDR3 DNA follows: TGTGCCAGCAGCCGGGGGGACAGGATGAATTCACCCCTCCACTTT. This gives the protein CASSRGDRMNSPLHF. The chain carries TRBV7-8 and TRBJ1-6; 8 bases map to TRBD1. The germline V gene has CDR1 SGHVS and CDR2 FQNEAQ. There are 15 residues in the CDR3. V shed 5 bases and J 7 bases; nucleotides not matched to a gene: 7.

The chain carries TRBV19 and TRBJ1-6, with 8 nucleotides matching TRBD1. The germline V gene has CDR1 LNHDA and CDR2 SQIVND (reference sequence). The CDR3 sequence is 14 residues long. V trimming: 5 bases; J trimming: 7 bases; junction bases outside the gene matches: 4. The CDR3 is CASSVTGENSPLHF. CDR3 nucleotide sequence: TGTGCCAGTAGTGTGACAGGGGAGAATTCACCCCTCCACTTT.

CDR3 nucleotides: TGTGCCAGTACCGCCGACAGGGTCGGCACTGAAGCTTTCTTT. Translation gives CASTADRVGTEAFF. The chain has TRBV19 and TRBJ1-1; 7 nucleotides match TRBD1. Germline assignment: CDR1 LNHDA and CDR2 SQIVND (reference sequence). This CDR3 is built from 14 residues. After removal of 7 bases from V and 4 bases from J, the junction contained 9 bases not matched to a gene.

CDR3 DNA: TGTGCCAGCTCACCACCCCGGACTAGCGGGGGGTTAACAGATACGCAGTATTTT. It translates to CASSPPRTSGGLTDTQYF. V usage is TRBV18 and J usage is TRBJ2-3; 14 bases fit TRBD2. The CDR3 sequence is 18 residues long. The ends lost 0 bases at V and 3 bases at J; junction bases unmatched: 5. Germline loops: CDR1 KGHSH, CDR2 LQKENI.

The chain couples TRBV7-2 to TRBJ1-4; possible D gene TRBD1, 6 bases. Germline lookup yields CDR1 SGHTA and CDR2 FQGNSA. The CDR3 length is 14 residues. V was pared by 5 bases and J by 8 bases, with 15 bases between. CDR3 loop: CASSPPGAHEKLFF. The CDR3 region has the DNA TGTGCCAGCAGCCCCCCGGGGGCTCACGAAAAACTGTTTTTT.